The T cell receptor beta chain described here comes from a study of control samples from healthy donors and cancer patients. Clones were sequenced by immunoSEQ multiplex PCR, and TCRdb holds only the in-frame ones, with some missing. Altogether about 95,000 clones are present, approximately 90% being singletons, with the ten largest covering about an eighth. This CDR3 has 16 amino acids. Germline loops: CDR1 SGHRS, CDR2 YFSETQ. Trimming cost V 4 bases and J 0 bases; bases outside gene matches: 6. The TCR sequence derives from a woman aged 65 to 85 in good health. The V gene is TRBV5-1, the J gene TRBJ1-1, with 10 bases lining up with TRBD1. Input material: blood. The CDR3 DNA reads TGCGCCAGCAGCCCCGACAGGGGGCTTATGAACACTGAAGCTTTCTTT. Protein product: CASSPDRGLMNTEAFF.